This entry lists 17 T cell receptor beta chains sequenced from one sample in a study of glioma-infiltrating T cells. Amplification of TCR alpha and beta CDR3 regions from RNA used iRepertoire nested multiplex PCR. TCRdb re-derived calls from the multiplex PCR reads in MiXCR, one entry per CDR3 protein. In the table there are over 120,000 distinct CDR3 sequences, roughly two fifths of which are singletons. Sequencing used glioma tissue, nonneoplastic brain tissue, or PBMCs (not recorded which). These receptors all stem from a human donor with low-grade glioma or glioblastoma, undergoing nonglioma brain surgery, or in good health (not recorded which).

The genes are TRBV12-3 or TRBV12-4 and TRBJ2-1; D may correspond to TRBD1 or TRBD2 (7 bases each). Trimming shortened V by 6 bases and J by 9 bases, and 21 bases separated the two germline ends. The CDR3 covers 15 residues. The CDR3 spells CASSPGEGARIEQFF. The CDR3 DNA reads as TGTGCCAGCAGCCCTGGGGAGGGGGCGCGGATTGAGCAGTTCTTC.

This rearrangement joins TRBV7-2 to TRBJ2-5; no clear D gene. Trimming took off 8 bases at V and 1 base at J, with 11 bases between the two ends. Per the germline V gene, CDR1 is SGHTA and CDR2 is FQGNSA. The CDR3 spans 13 residues. The CDR3 DNA follows: TGTGCCAGCGCTCGCGACCCCCAAGAGACCCAGTACTTC. This encodes CASARDPQETQYF.

The V gene is TRBV3-1, the J gene TRBJ2-7; TRBD2 is a possible D gene (5 bases). The CDR3 contains 15 residues. Germline loops: CDR1 LGHDT, CDR2 YNNKEL (reference sequence). Trimming shortened V by 7 bases and J by 1 base, and 17 bases separated the two germline ends. CDR3 sequence reads: CASTSSSSASYEQYF. The CDR3 nucleotides are TGTGCCAGCACGTCTAGCTCGAGTGCATCCTACGAGCAGTACTTC.

This clonotype has only a few counts. This chain links TRBV29-1 with TRBJ2-1; D is uncertain. CDR1 is SQVTM, CDR2 ANQGSEA, per germline. The CDR3 has 10 amino acids. The V end was cut by 6 bases, the J end by 12 bases, with 12 bases between. CDR3 amino acids: CSVPVGRQFF. The CDR3 DNA reads TGCAGCGTCCCCGTTGGCAGGCAGTTCTTC.

The rearrangement uses TRBV20-1 and TRBJ2-5; 7 bases align to TRBD1. Trimming took 6 bases from V and 2 from J; bases not matched to a gene: 6. This CDR3 region has 13 residues. Germline lookup yields CDR1 DFQATT and CDR2 SNEGSKA (reference sequence). The CDR3: CSATGQPQETQYF. CDR3 in DNA: TGCAGTGCAACGGGACAGCCACAAGAGACCCAGTACTTC.

The V gene is TRBV11-2, the J gene TRBJ2-3, with 15 nucleotides matching TRBD2. V gave up 3 bases and J gave up 2 bases; unmatched junction bases: 3. Germline CDR1 and CDR2: SGHAT and FQNNGV. The CDR3 covers 17 residues. The CDR3 bases are TGTGCCAGCAGCTTGGGGACTAGCGGGAGGATCACAGATACGCAGTATTTT. Encoded protein: CASSLGTSGRITDTQYF.

This chain joins TRBV19 and TRBJ2-1; D may be TRBD2 (6 bases). The CDR3 extends over 13 amino acids. The germline V gene encodes CDR1 LNHDA and CDR2 SQIVND (reference sequence). V lost 8 bases, J lost 0 bases, and 8 bases lay in between. CDR3 in DNA: TGTGCCAGTGGGACTCCCTCCTACAATGAGCAGTTCTTC. It encodes CASGTPSYNEQFF. The full variable domain, rest sourced from reference TRBV19 and TRBJ2-1, is DGGITQSPKYLFRKEGQNVTLSCEQNLNHDAMYWYRQDPGQGLRLIYYSQIVNDFQKGDIAEGYSVSREKKESFPLTVTSAQKNPTAFYLCASGTPSYNEQFFGPGTRLTVL.

As regards this clonotype: A junction boundary mismatches the germline segment, possibly from a read error. The chain recombines TRBV3-1 with TRBJ2-4; D not resolved. Germline V gene data show CDR1 as LGHDT and CDR2 as YNNKEL (reference sequence). This CDR3 is built from 13 residues. As DNA, the CDR3 is TGTGACAGCAGCCAGAATAGAGAAAACATTCAGTACTTC. Encoded protein: CDSSQNRENIQYF.

The chain uses TRBV12-3 or TRBV12-4 and TRBJ2-2; D remains unclear. Trimming removed 2 bases from V and 4 bases from J, with 8 bases in between. The CDR3 has 14 residues. CDR3 nucleotides: TGTGCCAGCAGTTTAATGTGGGGCACCGGGGAGCTGTTTTTT. Its protein is CASSLMWGTGELFF.

This clonotype was counted between two and nine times. This chain joins TRBV24-1 and TRBJ1-5; D is uncertain. The length of the CDR3 is 14 residues. Looked up from germline, CDR1 is KGHDR and CDR2 is SFDVKD. Trimming cost V 4 bases and J 4 bases, with 10 bases left between them. CDR3 loop: CATSEGSPNQPQHF. The DNA of the CDR3 is TGTGCCACCAGTGAGGGCAGTCCGAATCAGCCCCAGCATTTT.

V gene TRBV7-6 combines with J gene TRBJ2-5; TRBD1 agrees at 8 bases. With V trimmed by 5 bases and J by 5 bases, 4 bases remained unmatched. Germline lookup yields CDR1 SGHVS and CDR2 FNYEAQ. The CDR3 covers 13 residues. The CDR3 DNA reads as TGTGCCAGCAGCATCGGACAGGGCGAGACCCAGTACTTC. Protein sequence: CASSIGQGETQYF.

The rearrangement joins TRBV24-1 to TRBJ2-7; 8 nucleotides match TRBD1. Germline V gene sequence: CDR1 KGHDR, CDR2 SFDVKD. Germline trimming cut 4 bases from V and 3 bases from J; bases unmatched to any gene: 4. The CDR3 length is 14 residues. The chain's CDR3 is CATSDDRGGYEQYF. CDR3 nucleotides: TGTGCCACCAGTGACGACAGGGGTGGCTACGAGCAGTACTTC.

The chain is built from TRBV7-2 and TRBJ2-1; maybe TRBD1 (6 bases). V was trimmed by 3 bases and J by 0 bases, leaving 9 bases between them. Germline CDR1 is SGHTA and CDR2 is FQGNSA. The CDR3 covers 15 residues. CDR3: CASSFTGSSYNEQFF. As DNA, the CDR3 is TGTGCCAGCAGCTTCACAGGGAGCTCCTACAATGAGCAGTTCTTC.

This chain uses TRBV18 with TRBJ2-5, with D maybe TRBD2 (6 bases). V was trimmed by 3 bases and J by 4 bases, leaving 12 bases between them. Germline V gene data show CDR1 as KGHSH and CDR2 as LQKENI. The CDR3 is 14 residues long. The CDR3 sequence is CASSPPGGRETQYF. As DNA, the CDR3 is TGTGCCAGCTCACCCCCCGGAGGGAGAGAGACCCAGTACTTC.

This clonotype appeared a single time. CDR3: CASSSSFGTEAFF. CDR3 in DNA: TGTGCCAGCAGCTCTTCATTCGGCACTGAAGCTTTCTTT. The chain joins TRBV11-2 to TRBJ1-1; no clear D. V lost 4 bases and J lost 4, with 10 bases in between. Germline V lookup: CDR1 SGHAT, CDR2 FQNNGV. The CDR3 is 13 residues long. Drawing the rest from reference TRBV11-2 and TRBJ1-1, the complete variable domain is EAGVAQSPRYKIIEKRQSVAFWCNPISGHATLYWYQQILGQGPKLLIQFQNNGVVDDSQLPKDRFSAERLKGVDSTLKIQPAKLEDSAVYLCASSSSFGTEAFFGQGTRLTVV.

The genes are TRBV6-1 and TRBJ2-1; D uncertain. Per germline, CDR1 MNHNS and CDR2 SASEGT. V lost 7 bases, J lost 0 bases, and 16 bases lay in between. There are 16 residues in the CDR3. The CDR3 is CASKDGLQSSYNEQFF. In nucleotides, the CDR3 is TGTGCCAGCAAGGATGGCCTGCAGAGCTCCTACAATGAGCAGTTCTTC.

This clonotype was seen a handful of times. This rearrangement joins TRBV20-1 to TRBJ2-3; possibly TRBD2 for D (6 bases). Trimming stripped 3 bases from V and 4 bases from J, with 8 bases between. CDR1 is DFQATT and CDR2 is SNEGSKA in the germline V gene (reference sequence). The CDR3 is 12 residues long. The CDR3 nucleotides read TGCAGTGCTAGGCTAGCGCCAGATACGCAGTATTTT. Translated: CSARLAPDTQYF.